The 6 T cell receptor beta chains below were found in one sample sequenced in a study of blood T cell repertoires in COVID-19. The repertoire was sequenced with immunoSEQ multiplex PCR; TCRdb's copy has only in-frame clones and lacks some. The repertoire holds around 350,000 clones, with around nine tenths as singletons. The sequenced sample consisted of peripheral blood. These receptors originate from a human donor in a cohort sampled during active COVID-19.

The rearrangement uses TRBV5-1 and TRBJ2-2; D unresolved. The V end was cut by 5 bases, the J end by 4 bases, with 6 bases between. This CDR3 is built from 12 residues. CDR1 is SGHRS, CDR2 YFSETQ, per germline. The CDR3 coding sequence is TGCGCCAGCAGACGGTTCACCGGGGAGCTGTTTTTT. Translation: CASRRFTGELFF.

This chain joins TRBV2 and TRBJ1-2; tentative D call: TRBD1 (6 bases). Germline V CDR1 and CDR2: SNHLY, FYNNEI. The CDR3 has 14 residues. V was trimmed by 7 bases and J by 8 bases, leaving 20 bases between them. The chain's CDR3 is CASTQLQGGKGYTF. CDR3 DNA sequence: TGTGCCAGCACCCAGCTACAGGGTGGGAAAGGCTACACCTTC.

The chain uses TRBV10-3 and TRBJ1-1; possible D gene TRBD1, 6 bases. V was trimmed by 6 bases and J by 0 bases, leaving 11 bases between them. Germline values: CDR1 ENHRY, CDR2 SYGVKD. The CDR3 loop spans 14 amino acids. This CDR3 is CAIRNDRMNTEAFF. The CDR3 DNA sequence: TGTGCCATCAGGAACGACAGGATGAACACTGAAGCTTTCTTT.

Remarks on this clone: Other DNA sequences in the same sample also yield this CDR3. The V gene is TRBV30, the J gene TRBJ1-5; D remains ambiguous. Germline assignment: CDR1 GTSNPN and CDR2 SVGIG (reference sequence). The ends were cut back, 0 bases at V and 5 bases at J, with 8 bases in the middle. The CDR3 spans 13 residues. DNA for the CDR3: TGTGCCTGGAGTGTACTCGGGGATCAGCCCCAGCATTTT. Amino acids: CAWSVLGDQPQHF.

This chain uses TRBV10-3 with TRBJ2-1; D gene ambiguous. Germline V gene data show CDR1 as ENHRY and CDR2 as SYGVKD. V was shortened by 8 bases and J by 2 bases, with 10 bases between the two germline ends. CDR3 length: 13 amino acids. CDR3 sequence (DNA): TGTGCCATCGCAGGTATCACCTACAATGAGCAGTTCTTC. It codes for CAIAGITYNEQFF.

This rearrangement joins TRBV30 to TRBJ2-2; 13 positions match TRBD2. V was pared by 3 bases and J by 1 base, with 8 bases of the junction left unmatched. CDR1 is GTSNPN, CDR2 SVGIG, per germline (reference sequence). The CDR3 contains 18 residues. The CDR3 nucleotides are TGTGCCTGGAGCGGGTGGACTAGCGGGAGTAAGAACACCGGGGAGCTGTTTTTT. It yields the protein CAWSGWTSGSKNTGELFF. Full variable domain (missing parts from reference TRBV30 and TRBJ2-2): SQTIHQWPATLVQPVGSPLSLECTVEGTSNPNLYWYRQAAGRGLQLLFYSVGIGQISSEVPQNLSASRPQDRQFILSSKKLLLSDSGFYLCAWSGWTSGSKNTGELFFGEGSRLTVL.